This record covers a single TCR beta chain. The antigen is not known. This sample is drawn from a study of lymphopenia after photon versus proton radiotherapy. General observations from the study: After lymphocyte nadir, photon-treated repertoires showed oligoclonal expansion, especially CD8+ Temra. Under photons, naive T cells and diversity fell while effector/memory populations rose.

TCRdb's copy holds only in-frame clones and misses some; the assay was immunoSEQ multiplex PCR. The sample lists fewer than 45,000 clones, 85% to 90% seen once, with 10% in the top ten. The source material was peripheral blood, sampled from a patient treated with proton-based radiotherapy. This receptor was taken from a woman aged 70 to 79 with pancreatic cancer. Some clones in this sample may be carry-over from other donors' samples.

The CDR3 bases are TGCGCCAGCAGGACGACAACTCCTAACAATGAGCAGTTCTTC. Protein sequence: CASRTTTPNNEQFF. This chain joins TRBV5-1 and TRBJ2-1; D unclear. V was trimmed by 5 bases and J by 5 bases, leaving 14 bases between them. This CDR3 region has 14 residues. CDR1 SGHRS and CDR2 YFSETQ come from the germline V gene.